The clone carrying this TCR beta chain was recorded once. This entry is derived from a study of control samples from healthy donors and cancer patients. In germline, CDR1 is ENHRY, CDR2 SYGVKD. After removal of 6 bases from V and 14 bases from J, the junction contained 16 bases not matched to a gene. This CDR3 region has 14 residues. TCRdb's copy holds only in-frame clones and misses some; the assay was immunoSEQ multiplex PCR. The table records nearly 200,000 clones, 90% to 95% of them present only once. This rearrangement joins TRBV10-3 to TRBJ1-3; TRBD1 matches at 7 bases. This TCR was sampled from a man between 25 and 39 years old in good health. Sequencing input: blood. The CDR3 reads CAISNDKNNDRVYF. CDR3 bases: TGTGCCATCAGCAACGACAAAAATAACGACAGGGTATATTTT.